The 20 T cell receptor beta chains below come from one sample, sequenced in a study of cytomegalovirus exposure and HLA in healthy donors. The PCR employed 60 Vbeta primers together with 13 Jbeta primers. The assay was immunoSEQ multiplex PCR, and TCRdb's table has in-frame clones only and misses some. Counted here are around 300,000 clones, about 75% occurring once; the ten biggest clones make up approximately 2.3%. Sequenced: PBMCs. These receptors came from a female donor in good health and CMV-seronegative.

This clone was observed a handful of times. The V gene is TRBV6-1, the J gene TRBJ2-7; 7 nucleotides align to TRBD2. This CDR3 region has 14 residues. V trimming: 5 bases; J trimming: 2 bases; junction bases outside the gene matches: 6. Germline values: CDR1 MNHNS, CDR2 SASEGT. The CDR3 spells CASSSGLAAYEQYF. For the CDR3, the DNA is TGTGCCAGCAGTTCCGGCCTAGCGGCCTACGAGCAGTACTTC.

The V gene is TRBV15, the J gene TRBJ2-4; TRBD2 might be the D (5 bases). This CDR3 comprises 18 residues. Germline V gene data show CDR1 as LNHNV and CDR2 as YYDKDF (reference sequence). V lost 3 bases and J 0 bases, leaving 18 bases between the germline ends. In nucleotides, the CDR3 is TGTGCCACCAGCAGGCGGCCCAAAGAGGGCCTAGCCAAAAACATTCAGTACTTC. It is translated as CATSRRPKEGLAKNIQYF.

This chain joins TRBV30 and TRBJ2-7; 9 bases fit TRBD1. V shed 1 base and J 4 bases; nucleotides not matched to a gene: 2. The CDR3 totals 13 residues. Germline V gene sequence: CDR1 GTSNPN, CDR2 SVGIG (reference sequence). Written as DNA, the CDR3 is TGTGCCTGGAGTGGGACAGGGGATTACGAGCAGTACTTC. Translated, it gives CAWSGTGDYEQYF.

This chain uses TRBV27 with TRBJ2-7, with D tentatively TRBD2 (5 bases). CDR3 length: 14 amino acids. V dropped 2 bases and J dropped 2 bases, with 10 bases sitting between them. The germline V gene has CDR1 MNHEY and CDR2 SMNVEV (reference sequence). In DNA, the CDR3 is TGTGCCAGCAGTTTACGAGGGCCCCCCTACGAGCAGTACTTC. It codes for CASSLRGPPYEQYF.

This rearrangement joins TRBV6-1 to TRBJ1-4, with 9 positions matching TRBD1. CDR3 length: 16 residues. With V trimmed by 3 bases and J by 2 bases, 4 bases remained unmatched. Per the germline V gene, CDR1 is MNHNS and CDR2 is SASEGT. DNA of the CDR3: TGTGCCAGCAGTGAGGGACAGGGCTTTACTAATGAAAAACTGTTTTTT. This sequence encodes CASSEGQGFTNEKLFF.

This sequence joins TRBV7-9 and TRBJ1-2; D is ambiguous. CDR1 SEHNR and CDR2 FQNEAQ come from the germline V gene (reference sequence). CDR3 size: 15 residues. Trimming took off 5 bases at V and 0 bases at J, with 13 bases between the two ends. The CDR3 region has the DNA TGTGCCAGCAGCCAGACGCTGGGAGCTAACTATGGCTACACCTTC. Protein product: CASSQTLGANYGYTF.

The chain employs TRBV5-1 and TRBJ2-2; 9 nucleotides line up with TRBD2. The junction had 5 bases not matched to a gene; V was cut back by 1 base and J by 7 bases. Germline V gene lookup returns CDR1 SGHRS and CDR2 YFSETQ. The CDR3 is made up of 15 amino acids. The CDR3, as DNA: TGCGCCAGCAGCTTGCTGCGGGAGGGCAGCGGGGAGCTGTTTTTT. Encoded protein: CASSLLREGSGELFF. Full variable domain (missing parts from reference TRBV5-1 and TRBJ2-2): KAGVTQTPRYLIKTRGQQVTLSCSPISGHRSVSWYQQTPGQGLQFLFEYFSETQRNKGNFPGRFSGRQFSNSRSEMNVSTLELGDSALYLCASSLLREGSGELFFGEGSRLTVL.

The chain employs TRBV6-4 and TRBJ2-5; D uncertain. The germline V gene encodes CDR1 MRHNA and CDR2 SNTAGT. The CDR3 totals 18 residues. Trimming shortened V by 5 bases and J by 7 bases, and 29 bases separated the two germline ends. The CDR3 sequence is CASSLVSPPWSPMWTQYF. The CDR3 DNA sequence: TGTGCCAGCAGTCTAGTGTCCCCCCCTTGGTCGCCAATGTGGACCCAGTACTTC.

V usage is TRBV9 and J usage is TRBJ1-1; D is unresolved. Germline CDR1 is SGDLS and CDR2 is YYNGEE. The ends were cut back, 1 base at V and 3 bases at J, with 7 bases in the middle. This CDR3 has 13 amino acids. CDR3 protein: CASSVHRDTEAFF. The DNA of the CDR3 is TGTGCCAGCAGCGTACACAGAGACACTGAAGCTTTCTTT.

V usage is TRBV10-1 and J usage is TRBJ2-1, with TRBD2 identical over 7 bases. Unmatched junction bases numbered 6, after V lost 0 bases and J lost 7 bases. The CDR3 extends over 15 amino acids. Germline V CDR1 and CDR2: WNHNN, SYGVQD (reference sequence). The CDR3 sequence: CASSESGGMRNEQFF. Written as DNA, the CDR3 is TGCGCCAGCAGTGAGTCGGGGGGGATGAGGAATGAGCAGTTCTTC.

This sequence joins TRBV27 and TRBJ2-7, with 12 bases fitting TRBD2. CDR3 length: 17 residues. The germline V gene encodes CDR1 MNHEY and CDR2 SMNVEV (reference sequence). The J segment lost 1 base and the V segment lost 2 bases, leaving 6 bases of the junction unmatched. CDR3 sequence reads: CASSLRGLAGLSYEQYF. CDR3 DNA: TGTGCCAGCAGTTTAAGAGGACTAGCGGGGCTGTCCTACGAGCAGTACTTC.

This clone was seen only a few times. The rearrangement links TRBV6-5 to TRBJ1-1; maybe TRBD1 (5 bases). The V end was cut by 6 bases, the J end by 9 bases, with 11 bases between. The germline V gene has CDR1 MNHEY and CDR2 SVGAGI. The CDR3 runs 11 residues. The CDR3 region has the DNA TGTGCCAGCAGCCCACAGGAGAAAGCTTTCTTT. This translates into CASSPQEKAFF.

CDR3 sequence (DNA): TGCGCCAGCTCACTAGCGGGAGAGGGCACCGGGGAGCTGTTTTTT. Protein: CASSLAGEGTGELFF. This chain uses TRBV5-1 with TRBJ2-2; 11 nucleotides match TRBD2. CDR3 length equals 15 residues. The germline V gene encodes CDR1 SGHRS and CDR2 YFSETQ. After removal of 7 bases from V and 4 bases from J, the junction contained 6 bases not matched to a gene.

The chain combines TRBV21-1 with TRBJ2-1; TRBD2 was called by the table and not checked on the DNA. TRBV21-1 is a pseudogene. There are 16 residues in the CDR3. The CDR3 DNA reads as TGTGCCAGCAGGACAGTGACTAGCGGGAGGTACAATGAGCAGTTCTTC. This gives the protein CASRTVTSGRYNEQFF.

This chain connects TRBV6-5 to TRBJ2-7, with unresolved D. This CDR3 is built from 12 residues. The germline V gene encodes CDR1 MNHEY and CDR2 SVGAGI. With 5 bases removed from V and 2 bases from J, the gap between germline ends came to 7 bases. CDR3 residues: CASSPVTYEQYF. DNA of the CDR3: TGTGCCAGCAGTCCGGTTACCTACGAGCAGTACTTC.

V and J are TRBV5-1 and TRBJ2-6; D is perhaps TRBD2 (6 bases). Trimming took 0 bases from V and 4 from J, leaving 11 bases between them. The germline V gene has CDR1 SGHRS and CDR2 YFSETQ. The CDR3 length is 16 residues. The CDR3 is CASSLAIAGGANVLTF. CDR3 DNA: TGCGCCAGCAGCTTGGCTATTGCGGGAGGGGCCAACGTCCTGACTTTC.

This chain links TRBV28 with TRBJ2-7; tentative D call: TRBD1 (6 bases). Trimming cost V 4 bases and J 5 bases, with 36 bases left between them. The CDR3 has 21 residues. CDR1 is MDHEN and CDR2 is SYDVKM in the germline V gene. CDR3 in amino acids: CASSSPTIQGWAGKEIDEQYF. The DNA of the CDR3 is TGTGCCAGCAGTTCACCAACCATACAGGGATGGGCAGGGAAAGAAATTGACGAGCAGTACTTC.

This clone came up once. The chain recombines TRBV27 with TRBJ2-1; 8 positions agree with TRBD2. J lost 4 bases, V lost 10 bases, and 9 bases had no gene match. The CDR3 has 14 residues. Germline V gene sequence: CDR1 MNHEY, CDR2 SMNVEV (reference sequence). CDR3 sequence reads: CATYGLAQYNEQFF. The CDR3, as DNA: TGTGCCACCTATGGACTAGCTCAATACAATGAGCAGTTCTTC.

This clone was picked up a small number of times. The chain is built from TRBV4-1 and TRBJ2-1; 8 positions match TRBD1. CDR1 and CDR2 (germline): MGHRA, YSYEKL. The trim removed 5 bases at V and 7 bases at J, leaving 10 bases unmatched. This CDR3 is built from 15 residues. CDR3 sequence (DNA): TGCGCCAGCAGCAAAGCCCAGGGGGCGAGGAATGAGCAGTTCTTC. Translation gives CASSKAQGARNEQFF.

The chain has TRBV6-1 and TRBJ1-1; possible D gene TRBD1, 5 bases. Germline lookup yields CDR1 MNHNS and CDR2 SASEGT. The CDR3 is made up of 15 amino acids. The germline V and J ends were trimmed by 6 bases and 6 bases, with 20 bases remaining between them. CDR3 region: CASRISRVTGPEAFF. CDR3 bases: TGTGCCAGCAGAATTTCCAGGGTTACGGGCCCTGAAGCTTTCTTT.